The 14 T cell receptor beta chains in this list originate from one sample, sequenced in a study of blood T cell repertoires in COVID-19. Clones were read by immunoSEQ multiplex PCR, and TCRdb kept only the in-frame ones, dropping some. The sample gives 28,000 or so clones, roughly 90% of which show up once; 6.5% to 8% is in the top ten. What was sequenced was peripheral blood. Source of these receptors: a human donor in a cohort sampled during active COVID-19.

The chain is built from TRBV11-1 and TRBJ2-7; possible D gene TRBD2, 6 bases. This CDR3 comprises 13 residues. V dropped 1 base and J dropped 3 bases, with 7 bases sitting between them. Germline V lookup: CDR1 SGHAT, CDR2 FQDESV (reference sequence). This chain's CDR3 is CASSLGGLYEQYF. The CDR3 DNA sequence: TGTGCCAGCAGCTTAGGGGGACTCTACGAGCAGTACTTC.

The chain uses TRBV2 and TRBJ2-3; TRBD2 aligns across 9 bases. The germline CDR1 and CDR2 sequences are SNHLY and FYNNEI. The CDR3 is 15 amino acids. After removal of 1 base from V and 1 base from J, the junction contained 0 bases not matched to a gene. CDR3 sequence: CASSEVAGGTDTQYF. CDR3 nucleotides: TGTGCCAGCAGTGAAGTAGCGGGGGGCACAGATACGCAGTATTTT. Using reference TRBV2 and TRBJ2-3 for the parts outside the CDR3, the full variable domain is EPEVTQTPSHQVTQMGQEVILRCVPISNHLYFYWYRQILGQKVEFLVSFYNNEISEKSEIFDDQFSVERPDGSNFTLKIRSTKLEDSAMYFCASSEVAGGTDTQYFGPGTRLTVL.

The chain couples TRBV5-1 to TRBJ2-1; TRBD1 matches 7 bases. This CDR3 is 15 amino acids long. With 5 bases clipped from V and 3 bases from J, the junction kept 8 bases outside the gene matches. CDR1 and CDR2 (germline): SGHRS, YFSETQ. The CDR3 coding sequence is TGCGCCAGCAGGGAAGGGACAGCCGTCTACAATGAGCAGTTCTTC. This encodes CASREGTAVYNEQFF.

The chain has TRBV15 and TRBJ2-5; 8 nucleotides align to TRBD1. Germline CDR1 and CDR2: LNHNV and YYDKDF (reference sequence). The CDR3 runs to 19 residues. J lost 1 base, V lost 0 bases, and 13 bases had no gene match. CDR3 nucleotide sequence: TGTGCCACCAGCAGAGATAGGGCAGGGGGCCACGAAATCCAAGAGACCCAGTACTTC. Amino acid sequence: CATSRDRAGGHEIQETQYF.

V usage is TRBV5-1 and J usage is TRBJ1-5, with 9 positions matching TRBD1. After removal of 0 bases from V and 1 base from J, the junction contained 2 bases not matched to a gene. CDR3 length: 16 amino acids. Per the germline V gene, CDR1 is SGHRS and CDR2 is YFSETQ. In DNA form, the CDR3 reads TGCGCCAGCAGCTTGGAGGGACAGGGAAGCAATCAGCCCCAGCATTTT. Residues: CASSLEGQGSNQPQHF.

The V and J genes are TRBV5-6 and TRBJ1-5, with D possibly TRBD1 on 6 matching bases. This CDR3 region has 15 residues. The germline V and J ends were trimmed by 2 bases and 4 bases, with 13 bases remaining between them. CDR1 SGHDT and CDR2 YYEEEE come from the germline V gene. The CDR3 DNA reads TGTGCCAGCAGCTTAGGGGGTTTGGGGAATCAGCCCCAGCATTTT. This encodes CASSLGGLGNQPQHF.

This sequence joins TRBV19 and TRBJ1-2, with 8 bases identical to TRBD1. The CDR3 consists of 14 residues. With V trimmed by 7 bases and J by 2 bases, 6 bases remained unmatched. CDR1 and CDR2 from the germline V gene are LNHDA and SQIVND (reference sequence). CDR3 loop: CASKVDRGNYGYTF. CDR3 DNA sequence: TGTGCCAGTAAAGTTGACAGGGGCAACTATGGCTACACCTTC. Using reference TRBV19 and TRBJ1-2 for the parts outside the CDR3, the full variable domain is DGGITQSPKYLFRKEGQNVTLSCEQNLNHDAMYWYRQDPGQGLRLIYYSQIVNDFQKGDIAEGYSVSREKKESFPLTVTSAQKNPTAFYLCASKVDRGNYGYTFGSGTRLTVV.

The V and J genes are TRBV5-4 and TRBJ2-5; TRBD2 matches 11 bases. Unmatched junction bases numbered 7, after V lost 4 bases and J lost 2 bases. Germline values: CDR1 SGHNT, CDR2 YYREEE (reference sequence). The CDR3 is made up of 16 amino acids. CDR3 coding DNA: TGTGCCAGCAGCCTCACGCTAGCGGGGGGACAAGAGACCCAGTACTTC. Its protein product is CASSLTLAGGQETQYF.

This chain uses TRBV14 with TRBJ1-4, with TRBD1 matching 8 bases. The junction had 5 bases not matched to a gene; V was cut back by 4 bases and J by 7 bases. The CDR3 spans 14 residues. Germline V gene lookup returns CDR1 SGHDN and CDR2 FVKESK. The CDR3 here is CASSPDRAREKLFF. CDR3 nucleotides: TGTGCCAGCAGCCCGGACAGGGCTCGTGAAAAACTGTTTTTT.

The chain employs TRBV5-1 and TRBJ2-1; D is ambiguous. Germline V lookup: CDR1 SGHRS, CDR2 YFSETQ. The CDR3 spans 12 residues. V lost 5 bases, J lost 3 bases, and 6 bases lay in between. CDR3 bases: TGCGCCAGCAGTCAAAACTACAATGAGCAGTTCTTC. Translation gives CASSQNYNEQFF.

This rearrangement joins TRBV7-2 to TRBJ2-4; D remains ambiguous. This CDR3 has 19 amino acids. V was cut by 5 bases and J by 0 bases, with 23 bases left in between. Per the germline V gene, CDR1 is SGHTA and CDR2 is FQGNSA. Here the CDR3 DNA reads TGTGCCAGCAGCCCCGACTCGCTCCGGCGCTTAATAGCCAAAAACATTCAGTACTTC. Residues: CASSPDSLRRLIAKNIQYF.

This clone is a singleton in its sample. The V call is TRBV2, the J call TRBJ2-7, with D unclear. This CDR3 comprises 16 residues. V was pared by 0 bases and J by 5 bases, with 17 bases between. CDR1 is SNHLY and CDR2 is FYNNEI in the germline V gene. CDR3 amino acids: CASSEAQTFGADEQYF. Here the CDR3 DNA reads TGTGCCAGCAGTGAAGCGCAGACATTTGGCGCCGACGAGCAGTACTTC. Combining the CDR3 with reference TRBV2 and TRBJ2-7 gives the whole variable domain EPEVTQTPSHQVTQMGQEVILRCVPISNHLYFYWYRQILGQKVEFLVSFYNNEISEKSEIFDDQFSVERPDGSNFTLKIRSTKLEDSAMYFCASSEAQTFGADEQYFGPGTRLTVT.

The rearrangement links TRBV18 to TRBJ1-4, with a weak D call TRBD1 (5 bases). CDR3 length equals 13 residues. Trimming pared 4 bases from V and 8 bases from J, leaving 11 bases between. Germline V gives CDR1 KGHSH, CDR2 LQKENI. CDR3 in amino acids: CASSQGLNEKLFF. CDR3 in DNA: TGTGCCAGCTCACAGGGGTTGAACGAAAAACTGTTTTTT.

The V and J genes are TRBV11-2 and TRBJ1-2, with unresolved D. The CDR3 has 15 residues. The V end lost 3 bases, the J end lost 4 bases, and 15 bases lay between the germline ends. In germline, CDR1 is SGHAT, CDR2 FQNNGV. Here the CDR3 reads CASSLEQQTRYGYTF. In DNA form, the CDR3 reads TGTGCCAGCAGCTTGGAACAGCAGACCCGCTATGGCTACACCTTC.